This T cell receptor (beta chain) is from a study of persistence of HIV-infected CD4 T cells. Study at large: Antigen stimulation activated a lower proportion of cells, more of them memory, than anti-CD3/anti-CD28 stimulation. Study-wide findings and caveats: TCR analyses could not target the rare provirus-carrying CMV-responding cells.

Remarks on this clone: Antigen unknown.

Anti-CD3/anti-CD28 beads served as a nonspecific positive control stimulus. Sorting selected CD4+ T cells upregulating both CD40 ligand and CD69. J gave up 5 bases and V 4 bases, and 8 bases lay outside the gene matches. Germline loops: CDR1 MGHRA, CDR2 YSYEKL. This CDR3 is built from 16 residues. The libraries were made with immunoSEQ version 4 in survey mode. Template was genomic DNA at around 9.7 ng/uL, with up to about 1 ug used per sample. Clones were read by immunoSEQ multiplex PCR, and TCRdb kept only the in-frame ones, dropping some. Of tens of thousands of clones in the sample, 88% are singletons; the top ten hold 0.45% to 0.5%.

V usage is TRBV4-1 and J usage is TRBJ1-4, with TRBD1 identical over 9 bases. This specimen consisted of CD4+ T cells sorted from PBMCs after roughly 18-hour stimulation, obtained from a patient who received antiretroviral therapy. The source is an adult woman with HIV who was CMV-seropositive. DNA of the CDR3: TGCGCCAGCAGCCTTGAACCGGGACAGGGAAATGAAAAACTGTTTTTT. Translation: CASSLEPGQGNEKLFF.